The clone carrying this TCR beta chain has more than one count but fewer than ten. As yet, its antigen is unknown. TCRdb independently ran MiXCR on the reads; one entry per CDR3 protein. The sample records 800,000 to 950,000 distinct CDR3 sequences, roughly 33% being singletons. This sample is drawn from a study of T cell repertoires in cytomegalovirus infection. For the study at large: Both recently identified HLA-C-restricted and well-studied HLA-B-restricted CMV epitopes were used in the study. Through public TCR beta signatures, both CMV infection and matching HLA type were indicated. General study results and limits: In two of eight donors, the top clonotype was HLA-C-restricted CMV-specific.

The germline gives CDR1 SGHVS, CDR2 FQNEAQ. V was clipped by 6 bases and J by 2 bases; unmatched bases: 7. There are 15 residues in the CDR3. This clonotype was obtained from a human donor in good health (CMV status not recorded). Some clones in this sample may be carry-over from other donors' samples. This chain links TRBV7-8 with TRBJ2-1; 7 bases match TRBD1. This specimen consisted of cultured CD8+ T cells from PBMCs, obtained from culture after CMV antigen stimulation. CDR3 sequence (DNA): TGTGCCAGCAGTTCTACAGGGGCCCCCTACAATGAGCAGTTCTTC. Translated: CASSSTGAPYNEQFF.